The rows below give T cell receptor gamma chains drawn from one sample of a study of Vδ1+ human thymocytes. TCRdb reanalyzed the multiplex PCR reads using CATT. This sample yields some 37,000 gamma-chain clones, of which around 20% are seen a single time; roughly 2% belongs to the top ten. The sample comprised Vdelta1+ gamma-delta thymocytes from the thymus. These receptors originate from a girl less than two years old who had congenital heart surgery. The CDR3 runs from the conserved cysteine through the conserved F or W. The order of the fields is J gene, clone size, V gene, CDR3 protein, CDR3 DNA. A row's size may be missing; if present it is once, few, many or a size class.

j_gene: TRGJ1/TRGJ2
abundance: NA
v_gene: TRGV3
CDR3aa: CATWDRNPYYKKLF
CDR3nt: TGTGCCACCTGGGACAGAAATCCTTATTATAAGAAACTCTTT

j_gene: TRGJP1
abundance: NA
v_gene: TRGV9
CDR3aa: CALWGYTTGWFKIF
CDR3nt: TGTGCCTTGTGGGGGTATACCACTGGTTGGTTCAAGATATTT

j_gene: TRGJP1
abundance: few
v_gene: TRGV9
CDR3aa: CALWKLTGWFKIF
CDR3nt: TGTGCCTTGTGGAAGCTCACTGGTTGGTTCAAGATATTT

j_gene: TRGJ1/TRGJ2
abundance: NA
v_gene: TRGV2
CDR3aa: CATWDGPSYYKKLF
CDR3nt: TGTGCCACCTGGGACGGGCCTAGTTATTATAAGAAACTCTTT

j_gene: TRGJP2
abundance: NA
v_gene: TRGV4
CDR3aa: CATWAPRWIKTF
CDR3nt: TGTGCCACCTGGGCTCCTAGATGGATCAAGACGTTT

j_gene: TRGJ1/TRGJ2
abundance: NA
v_gene: TRGV3
CDR3aa: CATWDRQLGYKKLF
CDR3nt: TGTGCCACCTGGGACAGGCAACTGGGATATAAGAAACTCTTT

j_gene: TRGJ1/TRGJ2
abundance: NA
v_gene: TRGV4
CDR3aa: CATWDGPCDYKKLF
CDR3nt: TGTGCCACCTGGGATGGGCCCTGTGATTATAAGAAACTCTTT

j_gene: TRGJ1/TRGJ2
abundance: medium-sized
v_gene: TRGV3
CDR3aa: CATWDRPNYKKLF
CDR3nt: TGTGCCACCTGGGACAGGCCCAATTATAAGAAACTCTTT

j_gene: TRGJ1/TRGJ2
abundance: few
v_gene: TRGV4
CDR3aa: CATWDGLCYKKLF
CDR3nt: TGTGCCACCTGGGATGGGCTCTGTTATAAGAAACTCTTT

j_gene: TRGJ1/TRGJ2
abundance: few
v_gene: TRGV3
CDR3aa: CATWDRPTRCYKKLF
CDR3nt: TGTGCCACCTGGGACAGGCCAACGCGGTGCTATAAGAAACTCTTT

j_gene: TRGJ1/TRGJ2
abundance: NA
v_gene: TRGV4
CDR3aa: CATWDGDPCHPDYYKKLF
CDR3nt: TGTGCCACCTGGGATGGAGACCCCTGTCACCCAGATTATTATAAGAAACTCTTT

j_gene: TRGJP2
abundance: few
v_gene: TRGV9
CDR3aa: CALWETHQGRDWIKTF
CDR3nt: TGTGCCTTGTGGGAGACCCACCAAGGGCGTGATTGGATCAAGACGTTT

j_gene: TRGJ1/TRGJ2
abundance: NA
v_gene: TRGV9
CDR3aa: CALWEGLEKLF
CDR3nt: TGTGCCTTGTGGGAGGGTCTAGAGAAACTCTTT

j_gene: TRGJ1/TRGJ2
abundance: NA
v_gene: TRGV4
CDR3aa: CATWDGPQWKLF
CDR3nt: TGTGCCACCTGGGACGGGCCCCAATGGAAACTCTTT

j_gene: TRGJ1/TRGJ2
abundance: few
v_gene: TRGV9
CDR3aa: CALWEVTTPKKLF
CDR3nt: TGTGCCTTGTGGGAGGTCACCACACCGAAGAAACTCTTT

j_gene: TRGJP
abundance: few
v_gene: TRGV9
CDR3aa: CALWEVQSAQELGKKIKVF
CDR3nt: TGTGCCTTGTGGGAGGTGCAATCCGCCCAAGAGTTGGGCAAAAAAATCAAGGTATTT

j_gene: TRGJ1/TRGJ2
abundance: few
v_gene: TRGV3
CDR3aa: CATWDRHLKKLF
CDR3nt: TGTGCCACCTGGGACAGGCACCTTAAGAAACTCTTT

j_gene: TRGJ1/TRGJ2
abundance: few
v_gene: TRGV3
CDR3aa: CATWGMPHYYKKLF
CDR3nt: TGTGCCACCTGGGGCATGCCCCATTATTATAAGAAACTCTTT

j_gene: TRGJ1/TRGJ2
abundance: NA
v_gene: TRGV2
CDR3aa: CATWDGLNDPSNYYKKLF
CDR3nt: TGTGCCACCTGGGACGGGCTGAACGACCCCTCGAATTATTATAAGAAACTCTTT

j_gene: TRGJ1/TRGJ2
abundance: few
v_gene: TRGV2
CDR3aa: CATWVFHYYKKLF
CDR3nt: TGTGCCACCTGGGTCTTTCATTATTATAAGAAACTCTTT

j_gene: TRGJ1/TRGJ2
abundance: NA
v_gene: TRGV8
CDR3aa: CATTPLYYKKLF
CDR3nt: TGTGCCACCACTCCCTTATATTATAAGAAACTCTTT

j_gene: TRGJ1/TRGJ2
abundance: few
v_gene: TRGV3
CDR3aa: CATWDRLYPEPKLF
CDR3nt: TGTGCCACCTGGGACAGGCTTTATCCGGAGCCGAAACTCTTT

j_gene: TRGJ1/TRGJ2
abundance: NA
v_gene: TRGV2
CDR3aa: CATWDAPYKKLF
CDR3nt: TGTGCCACCTGGGACGCACCTTATAAGAAACTCTTT

j_gene: TRGJ1/TRGJ2
abundance: NA
v_gene: TRGV4
CDR3aa: CATWDGVTGYKKLF
CDR3nt: TGTGCCACCTGGGATGGGGTTACAGGTTATAAGAAACTCTTT

j_gene: TRGJ1/TRGJ2
abundance: few
v_gene: TRGV5
CDR3aa: CATWALSDYYKKLF
CDR3nt: TGTGCCACCTGGGCCCTTAGCGATTATTATAAGAAACTCTTT

j_gene: TRGJ1/TRGJ2
abundance: few
v_gene: TRGV3
CDR3aa: CATWDRPPAKKLF
CDR3nt: TGTGCCACCTGGGACAGGCCCCCGGCTAAGAAACTCTTT

j_gene: TRGJ1/TRGJ2
abundance: NA
v_gene: TRGV3
CDR3aa: CATWDRRILYYKKLF
CDR3nt: TGTGCCACCTGGGACCGACGGATTCTCTATTATAAGAAACTCTTT

j_gene: TRGJP2
abundance: few
v_gene: TRGV3
CDR3aa: CATWDPRGSWIKTF
CDR3nt: TGTGCCACCTGGGACCCCAGAGGGTCTTGGATCAAGACGTTT

j_gene: TRGJ1/TRGJ2
abundance: NA
v_gene: TRGV2
CDR3aa: CATWDGEGEKLF
CDR3nt: TGTGCCACCTGGGACGGGGAAGGGGAGAAACTCTTT

j_gene: TRGJ1/TRGJ2
abundance: NA
v_gene: TRGV5
CDR3aa: CATSVYYKKLF
CDR3nt: TGTGCCACCTCAGTGTATTATAAGAAACTCTTT

j_gene: TRGJ1/TRGJ2
abundance: NA
v_gene: TRGV2
CDR3aa: CATWDGLGYKKLF
CDR3nt: TGTGCCACCTGGGACGGGCTAGGCTATAAGAAACTCTTT

j_gene: TRGJ1/TRGJ2
abundance: few
v_gene: TRGV3
CDR3aa: CATWDRSGLYYKKLF
CDR3nt: TGTGCCACCTGGGACAGGTCGGGCCTTTATTATAAGAAACTCTTT

j_gene: TRGJ1/TRGJ2
abundance: few
v_gene: TRGV3
CDR3aa: CATWDKVYYYKKLF
CDR3nt: TGTGCCACCTGGGACAAAGTATATTATTATAAGAAACTCTTT

j_gene: TRGJ1/TRGJ2
abundance: few
v_gene: TRGV3
CDR3aa: CATWDRLVGKKLF
CDR3nt: TGTGCCACCTGGGACAGGCTAGTGGGGAAGAAACTCTTT

j_gene: TRGJ1/TRGJ2
abundance: NA
v_gene: TRGV2
CDR3aa: CATWGGLGLDYKKLF
CDR3nt: TGTGCCACCTGGGGCGGGCTTGGGTTGGATTATAAGAAACTCTTT

j_gene: TRGJ1/TRGJ2
abundance: few
v_gene: TRGV9
CDR3aa: CALWTSQTPNYYKKLF
CDR3nt: TGTGCCTTGTGGACCTCCCAAACCCCGAATTATTATAAGAAACTCTTT

j_gene: TRGJP1
abundance: few
v_gene: TRGV2
CDR3aa: CATWDAQAWFKIF
CDR3nt: TGTGCCACCTGGGACGCTCAAGCTTGGTTCAAGATATTT

j_gene: TRGJP2
abundance: few
v_gene: TRGV9
CDR3aa: CARRIHTTSSDWIKTF
CDR3nt: TGTGCCCGGCGCATCCATACAACTAGTAGTGATTGGATCAAGACGTTT

j_gene: TRGJ1/TRGJ2
abundance: NA
v_gene: TRGV8
CDR3aa: CATWDTLEEKLF
CDR3nt: TGTGCCACCTGGGATACCCTAGAGGAGAAACTCTTT

j_gene: TRGJ1/TRGJ2
abundance: few
v_gene: TRGV8
CDR3aa: CATWDRWQYKKLF
CDR3nt: TGTGCCACCTGGGATAGGTGGCAATATAAGAAACTCTTT

j_gene: TRGJP2
abundance: NA
v_gene: TRGV3
CDR3aa: CATWDRPPTSSDWIKTF
CDR3nt: TGTGCCACCTGGGACAGGCCCCCCACCAGTAGTGATTGGATCAAGACGTTT

j_gene: TRGJ1/TRGJ2
abundance: NA
v_gene: TRGV8
CDR3aa: CATWPEKLF
CDR3nt: TGTGCCACCTGGCCGGAGAAACTCTTT

j_gene: TRGJ1/TRGJ2
abundance: NA
v_gene: TRGV2
CDR3aa: CATWDGPLGYYKKLF
CDR3nt: TGTGCCACCTGGGACGGGCCTCTAGGTTATTATAAGAAACTCTTT

j_gene: TRGJ1/TRGJ2
abundance: NA
v_gene: TRGV2
CDR3aa: CATWDGNLGNYKKLF
CDR3nt: TGTGCCACCTGGGACGGCAACTTGGGGAATTATAAGAAACTCTTT

j_gene: TRGJ1/TRGJ2
abundance: few
v_gene: TRGV4
CDR3aa: CATWDDRDYYKKLF
CDR3nt: TGTGCCACCTGGGATGACAGGGATTATTATAAGAAACTCTTT

j_gene: TRGJ1/TRGJ2
abundance: few
v_gene: TRGV2
CDR3aa: CATWDGRNYYKKLF
CDR3nt: TGTGCCACCTGGGACGGCCGCAATTATTATAAGAAACTCTTT

j_gene: TRGJ1/TRGJ2
abundance: few
v_gene: TRGV8
CDR3aa: CATWDSLNYKKLF
CDR3nt: TGTGCCACCTGGGATAGCCTCAATTATAAGAAACTCTTT

j_gene: TRGJP
abundance: NA
v_gene: TRGV8
CDR3aa: CATWDREELGKKIKVF
CDR3nt: TGTGCCACCTGGGATAGGGAAGAGTTGGGCAAAAAAATCAAGGTATTT

j_gene: TRGJ1/TRGJ2
abundance: medium-sized
v_gene: TRGV9
CDR3aa: CALWEENYYKKLF
CDR3nt: TGTGCCTTGTGGGAGGAAAATTATTATAAGAAACTCTTT

j_gene: TRGJ1/TRGJ2
abundance: few
v_gene: TRGV2
CDR3aa: CATWDGPAKKLF
CDR3nt: TGTGCCACCTGGGACGGGCCCGCTAAGAAACTCTTT

j_gene: TRGJ1/TRGJ2
abundance: NA
v_gene: TRGV3
CDR3aa: CATWDRPSGDYYKKLF
CDR3nt: TGTGCCACCTGGGACAGGCCCTCGGGGGATTATTATAAGAAACTCTTT

j_gene: TRGJ1/TRGJ2
abundance: NA
v_gene: TRGV4
CDR3aa: CATWDVGALYKKLF
CDR3nt: TGTGCCACCTGGGATGTTGGTGCCCTATATAAGAAACTCTTT

j_gene: TRGJ1/TRGJ2
abundance: NA
v_gene: TRGV4
CDR3aa: CATWDESGLYKKLF
CDR3nt: TGTGCCACCTGGGACGAGTCGGGACTTTATAAGAAACTCTTT

j_gene: TRGJ1/TRGJ2
abundance: few
v_gene: TRGV3
CDR3aa: CATWDRPRDKKLF
CDR3nt: TGTGCCACCTGGGACAGGCCACGGGATAAGAAACTCTTT

j_gene: TRGJP2
abundance: NA
v_gene: TRGV3
CDR3aa: CATWERHSSDWIKTF
CDR3nt: TGTGCCACCTGGGAAAGACATAGTAGTGATTGGATCAAGACGTTT